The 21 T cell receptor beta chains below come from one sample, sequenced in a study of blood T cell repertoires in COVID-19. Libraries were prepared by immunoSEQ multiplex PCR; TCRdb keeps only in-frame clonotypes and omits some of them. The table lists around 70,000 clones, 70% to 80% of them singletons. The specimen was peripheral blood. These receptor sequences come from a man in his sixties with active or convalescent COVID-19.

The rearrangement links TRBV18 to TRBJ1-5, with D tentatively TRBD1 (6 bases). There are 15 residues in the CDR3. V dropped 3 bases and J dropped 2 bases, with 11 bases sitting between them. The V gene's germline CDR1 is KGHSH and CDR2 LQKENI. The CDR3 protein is CASSPATGRNQPQHF. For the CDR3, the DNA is TGTGCCAGCTCACCGGCCACAGGGCGCAATCAGCCCCAGCATTTT.

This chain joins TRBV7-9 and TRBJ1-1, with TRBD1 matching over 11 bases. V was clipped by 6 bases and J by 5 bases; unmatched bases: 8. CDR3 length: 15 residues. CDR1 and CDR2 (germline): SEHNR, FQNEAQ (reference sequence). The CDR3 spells CASSNPGQGETEAFF. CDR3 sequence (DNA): TGTGCCAGCAGTAACCCGGGACAGGGGGAAACTGAAGCTTTCTTT.

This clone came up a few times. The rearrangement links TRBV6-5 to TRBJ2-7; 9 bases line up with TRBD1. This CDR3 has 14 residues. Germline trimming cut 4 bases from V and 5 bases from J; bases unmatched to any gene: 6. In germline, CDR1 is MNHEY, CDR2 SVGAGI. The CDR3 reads CASSWGQGPNEQYF. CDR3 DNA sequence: TGTGCCAGCAGTTGGGGACAGGGTCCCAACGAGCAGTACTTC.

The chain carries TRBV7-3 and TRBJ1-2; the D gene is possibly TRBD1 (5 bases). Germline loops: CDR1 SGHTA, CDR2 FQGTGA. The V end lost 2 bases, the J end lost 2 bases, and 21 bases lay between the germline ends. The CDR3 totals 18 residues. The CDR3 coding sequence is TGTGCCAGCAGCTTACCTACCCTTCAGCTGGCAGGGAACTATGGCTACACCTTC. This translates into CASSLPTLQLAGNYGYTF.

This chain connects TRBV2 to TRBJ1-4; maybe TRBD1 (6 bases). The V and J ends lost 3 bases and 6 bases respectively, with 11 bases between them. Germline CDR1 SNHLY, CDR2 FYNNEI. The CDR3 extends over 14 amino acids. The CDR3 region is CASSEGDNYEKLFF. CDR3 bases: TGTGCCAGCAGTGAGGGGGACAATTATGAAAAACTGTTTTTT.

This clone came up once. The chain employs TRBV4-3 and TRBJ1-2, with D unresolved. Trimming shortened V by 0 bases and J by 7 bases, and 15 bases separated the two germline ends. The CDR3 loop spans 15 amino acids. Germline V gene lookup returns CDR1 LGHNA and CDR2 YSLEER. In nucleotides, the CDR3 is TGCGCCAGCAGCCAAGATCTGACGGGATCTTCTGGCTACACCTTC. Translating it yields CASSQDLTGSSGYTF.

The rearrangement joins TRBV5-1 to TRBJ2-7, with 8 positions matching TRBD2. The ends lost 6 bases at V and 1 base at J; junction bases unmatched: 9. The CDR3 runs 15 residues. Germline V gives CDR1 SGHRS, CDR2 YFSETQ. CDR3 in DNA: TGCGCCAGCACGACCTCCGGGGGGGCTTCCTACGAGCAGTACTTC. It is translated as CASTTSGGASYEQYF.

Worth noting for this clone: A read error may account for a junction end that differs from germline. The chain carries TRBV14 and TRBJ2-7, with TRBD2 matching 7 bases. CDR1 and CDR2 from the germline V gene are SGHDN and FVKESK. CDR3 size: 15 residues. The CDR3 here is CASSKEAGLIRGQYF. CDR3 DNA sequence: TGTGCCAGCAGCAAAGAAGCGGGGCTAATACGAGGGCAGTACTTC.

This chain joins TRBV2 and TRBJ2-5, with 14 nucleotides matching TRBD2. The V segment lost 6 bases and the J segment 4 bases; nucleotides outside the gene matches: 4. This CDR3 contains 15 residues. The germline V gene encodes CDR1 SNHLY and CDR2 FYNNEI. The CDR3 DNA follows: TGTGCCAGCAGCGAGACTAGCGGGGGGGGAGAGACCCAGTACTTC. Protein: CASSETSGGGETQYF.

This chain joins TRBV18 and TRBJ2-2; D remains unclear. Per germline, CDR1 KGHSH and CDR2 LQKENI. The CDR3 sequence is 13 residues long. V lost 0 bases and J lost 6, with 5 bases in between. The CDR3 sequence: CASSPPSSGELFF. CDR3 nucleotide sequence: TGTGCCAGCTCACCACCGTCTTCCGGGGAGCTGTTTTTT. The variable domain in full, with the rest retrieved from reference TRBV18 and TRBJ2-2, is NAGVMQNPRHLVRRRGQEARLRCSPMKGHSHVYWYRQLPEEGLKFMVYLQKENIIDESGMPKERFSAEFPKEGPSILRIQQVVRGDSAAYFCASSPPSSGELFFGEGSRLTVL.

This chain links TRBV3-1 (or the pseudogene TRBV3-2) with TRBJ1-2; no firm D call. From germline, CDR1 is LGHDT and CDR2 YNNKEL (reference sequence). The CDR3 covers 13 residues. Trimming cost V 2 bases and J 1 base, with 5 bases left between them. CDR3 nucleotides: TGTGCCAGCAGCCAATTCAGTAACTATGGCTACACCTTC. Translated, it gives CASSQFSNYGYTF.

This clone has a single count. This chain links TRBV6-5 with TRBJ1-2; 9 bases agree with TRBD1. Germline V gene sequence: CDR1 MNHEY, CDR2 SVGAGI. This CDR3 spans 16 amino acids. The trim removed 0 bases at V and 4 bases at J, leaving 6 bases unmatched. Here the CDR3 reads CASSYSSGQGPYGYTF. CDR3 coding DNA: TGTGCCAGCAGTTACTCTTCGGGACAGGGTCCCTATGGCTACACCTTC.

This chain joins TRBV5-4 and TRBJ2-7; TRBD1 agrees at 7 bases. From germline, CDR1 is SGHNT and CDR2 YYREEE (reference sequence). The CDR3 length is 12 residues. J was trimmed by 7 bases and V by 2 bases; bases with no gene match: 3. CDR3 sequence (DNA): TGTGCCAGCAGCTTCGACAGGGCGGAGCAGTACTTC. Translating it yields CASSFDRAEQYF.

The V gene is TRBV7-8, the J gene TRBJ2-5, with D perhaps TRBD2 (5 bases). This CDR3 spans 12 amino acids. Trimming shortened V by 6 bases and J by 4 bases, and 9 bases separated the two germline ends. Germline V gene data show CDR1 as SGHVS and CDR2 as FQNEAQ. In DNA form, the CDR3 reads TGTGCCAGCAGGGCAGGAGGAGAGACCCAGTACTTC. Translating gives CASRAGGETQYF. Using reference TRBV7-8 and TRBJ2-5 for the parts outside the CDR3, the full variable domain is GAGVSQSPRYKVAKRGQDVALRCDPISGHVSLFWYQQALGQGPEFLTYFQNEAQLDKSGLPSDRFFAERPEGSVSTLKIQRTQQEDSAVYLCASRAGGETQYFGPGTRLLVL.

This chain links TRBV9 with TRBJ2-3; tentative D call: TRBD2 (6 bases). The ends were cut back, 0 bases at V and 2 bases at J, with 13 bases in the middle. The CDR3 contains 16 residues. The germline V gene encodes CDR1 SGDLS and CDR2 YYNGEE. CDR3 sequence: CASSVAQGGTTDTQYF. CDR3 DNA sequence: TGTGCCAGCAGCGTAGCTCAGGGCGGGACCACAGATACGCAGTATTTT.

The CDR3 coding sequence is TGTGCCAGCGGATACGGGACTTTCACAGATACGCAGTATTTT. This encodes CASGYGTFTDTQYF. This chain connects TRBV27 to TRBJ2-3; a possible D gene is TRBD2 (6 bases). Trimming took 8 bases from V and 2 from J, leaving 14 bases between them. The CDR3 totals 14 residues. Germline V gene sequence: CDR1 MNHEY, CDR2 SMNVEV (reference sequence).

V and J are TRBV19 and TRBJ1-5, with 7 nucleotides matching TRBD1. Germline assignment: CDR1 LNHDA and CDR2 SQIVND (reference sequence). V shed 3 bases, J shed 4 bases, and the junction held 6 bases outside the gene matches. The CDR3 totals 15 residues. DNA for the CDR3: TGTGCCAGTAGTATGGGACAGCCCTTAAATCAGCCCCAGCATTTT. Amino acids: CASSMGQPLNQPQHF.

CDR3 amino acids: CASWTGTYGYTF. Written as DNA, the CDR3 is TGTGCCAGTTGGACAGGGACCTATGGCTACACCTTC. V and J are TRBV6-5 and TRBJ1-2, with 8 positions matching TRBD1. This CDR3 has 12 amino acids. From germline, CDR1 is MNHEY and CDR2 SVGAGI. J was trimmed by 4 bases and V by 9 bases; bases with no gene match: 4.

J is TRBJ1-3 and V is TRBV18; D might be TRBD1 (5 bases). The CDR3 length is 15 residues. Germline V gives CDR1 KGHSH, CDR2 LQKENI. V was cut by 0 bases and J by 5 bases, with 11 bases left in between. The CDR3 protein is CASSPPGRARNTIYF. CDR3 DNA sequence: TGTGCCAGCTCACCACCGGGCAGGGCGAGAAACACCATATATTTT.

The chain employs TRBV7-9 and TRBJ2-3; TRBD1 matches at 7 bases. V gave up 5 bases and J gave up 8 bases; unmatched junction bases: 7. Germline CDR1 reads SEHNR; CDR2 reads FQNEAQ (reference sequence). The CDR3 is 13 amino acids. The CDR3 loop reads CASSGTGEGTQYF. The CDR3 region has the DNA TGTGCCAGCAGCGGAACAGGGGAAGGTACGCAGTATTTT. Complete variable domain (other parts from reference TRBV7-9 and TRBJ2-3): DTGVSQNPRHKITKRGQNVTFRCDPISEHNRLYWYRQTLGQGPEFLTYFQNEAQLEKSRLLSDRFSAERPKGSFSTLEIQRTEQGDSAMYLCASSGTGEGTQYFGPGTRLTVL.

CDR3 nucleotides: TGTGCCAGCAGCTTATTTCTGGACAGGGGGAACACTGAAGCTTTCTTT. Residues: CASSLFLDRGNTEAFF. The V gene is TRBV7-2, the J gene TRBJ1-1, with 9 bases matching TRBD1. The CDR3 consists of 16 residues. From germline, CDR1 is SGHTA and CDR2 FQGNSA. The ends lost 2 bases at V and 1 base at J; junction bases unmatched: 5.